Listed below are T cell receptor beta chains from one sample, sequenced in a study of CD8+ T cells in alopecia areata. Generated by immunoSEQ multiplex PCR, the TCRdb table keeps only in-frame clones and is missing some. The data contain tens of thousands of clones, about 71% of them singletons. Sequenced here: CD8+ T cells sorted from blood, sampled at approximately week 42, from a patient treated with tofacitinib. These receptors came from a human donor with alopecia areata. CDR3s include the opening cysteine and the closing phenylalanine or tryptophan. D genes are given only for firm matches. Part of the rows lack a size; the others show once, few, many or a class for expanded clones.

TRBV4-1,TRBJ1-1,-,TRBD1,CASKQGPGGNTEAFF,TGCGCCAGCAAACAGGGGCCAGGGGGGAACACTGAAGCTTTCTTT
TRBV23-1,TRBJ1-1,few,-,CASSLDLGDDTEAFF,TGCGCCAGCAGTCTCGATTTAGGGGACGACACTGAAGCTTTCTTT
TRBV10-2,TRBJ2-2,few,TRBD2,CASTHGGGIGELFF,TGCGCCAGCACTCATGGCGGGGGAATCGGGGAGCTGTTTTTT
TRBV4-1,TRBJ2-7,-,-,CASSLRQDDEQYF,TGCGCCAGCAGCCTTAGACAAGACGACGAGCAGTACTTC
TRBV13,TRBJ2-2,-,TRBD1,CASSPTGTGTGELFF,TGTGCCAGCAGCCCCACCGGGACAGGGACCGGGGAGCTGTTTTTT
TRBV7-2,TRBJ1-1,few,-,CASSSTDRWMGAAEAFF,TGTGCCAGCAGCTCGACAGACAGATGGATGGGGGCCGCTGAAGCTTTCTTT
TRBV29-1,TRBJ1-1,-,-,CSGVQGLNTEAFF,TGCAGCGGAGTACAGGGCTTGAACACTGAAGCTTTCTTT
TRBV30,TRBJ1-1,few,-,CAWSRRYQEVPEAFF,TGTGCCTGGAGTCGTAGGTATCAAGAGGTCCCTGAAGCTTTCTTT
TRBV29-1,TRBJ1-2,-,-,CSVAGGYGYTF,TGCAGCGTTGCGGGGGGCTATGGCTACACCTTC
TRBV6-5,TRBJ2-3,-,-,CASSPVGVGTDTQYF,TGTGCCAGCAGCCCCGTGGGGGTGGGCACAGATACGCAGTATTTT
TRBV30,TRBJ2-7,-,TRBD1,CAWSHGTGISYEQYF,TGTGCCTGGAGCCACGGGACAGGGATCAGCTACGAGCAGTACTTC
TRBV7-9,TRBJ2-7,-,-,CASSTQGYEQYF,TGTGCCAGCAGCACCCAGGGCTACGAGCAGTACTTC
TRBV6-6,TRBJ2-3,-,-,CASRPRTDTQYF,TGTGCCAGCAGACCCCGCACAGATACGCAGTATTTT
TRBV6-6,TRBJ2-3,few,TRBD1,CASLRGLDDTQYF,TGTGCCAGCCTTAGGGGGCTCGACGATACGCAGTATTTT
TRBV29-1,TRBJ1-2,few,-,CSVVGDPEDYGYTF,TGCAGCGTTGTAGGGGACCCAGAGGACTATGGCTACACCTTC
TRBV13,TRBJ2-2,-,-,CASSLGGLIGELFF,TGTGCCAGCAGCTTAGGAGGACTTATCGGGGAGCTGTTTTTT
TRBV4-3,TRBJ2-2,once,TRBD1,CASSQGQGTGELFF,TGCGCCAGCAGCCAAGGACAGGGGACCGGGGAGCTGTTTTTT